The 30 T cell receptor beta chains below come from one sample, sequenced in a study of beta chain features in type 1 diabetes. Study outcomes and limitations: When Type 1 diabetes patients were examined, their TCRB CDR3s proved moderately but significantly shorter in all four CD4+ subsets.

Since all of the isolated RNA was reverse transcribed, expressed TCRB transcripts were what got sequenced. Repertoires were generated with immunoSEQ multiplex PCR, while TCRdb's copy carries only in-frame clones and drops some. Altogether 35,000 to 45,000 clones are present, approximately 60% being singletons, with the ten largest covering more than 1.5%. For these receptors, no antigen is known. Input material: Tregs from blood. The receptors were sampled from a man aged 25-45 years with type 1 diabetes. Some clones in this sample may be carry-over from other donors' samples.

This sequence joins TRBV6-5 and TRBJ1-1, with D hard to call. Trimming cost V 5 bases and J 5 bases, with 9 bases left between them. The length of the CDR3 is 12 residues. Germline values: CDR1 MNHEY, CDR2 SVGAGI. The chain's CDR3 is CASSGSRTEAFF. The CDR3 DNA sequence: TGTGCCAGCAGTGGCTCGCGGACTGAAGCTTTCTTT.

This rearrangement joins TRBV6-6 to TRBJ2-2, with 7 bases that match TRBD2. V shed 7 bases, J shed 4 bases, and the junction held 6 bases outside the gene matches. Germline V gene data show CDR1 as MNHNY and CDR2 as SVGAGI (reference sequence). The CDR3 spans 14 residues. The CDR3 coding sequence is TGTGCCAGCAATCCAGCGGGAAGCACCGGGGAGCTGTTTTTT. Its translation: CASNPAGSTGELFF.

This sequence joins TRBV5-6 and TRBJ1-5; D perhaps matches TRBD1 (5 bases). This CDR3 comprises 13 residues. V was clipped by 0 bases and J by 7 bases, with 8 bases between them. The germline CDR1 and CDR2 sequences are SGHDT and YYEEEE. The CDR3 here is CASSLVPGQPQHF. In DNA form, the CDR3 reads TGTGCCAGCAGCTTGGTGCCAGGGCAGCCCCAGCATTTT. The complete variable domain, with remaining parts taken from reference TRBV5-6 and TRBJ1-5, reads DAGVTQSPTHLIKTRGQQVTLRCSPKSGHDTVSWYQQALGQGPQFIFQYYEEEERQRGNFPDRFSGHQFPNYSSELNVNALLLGDSALYLCASSLVPGQPQHFGDGTRLSIL.

The genes are TRBV5-1 and TRBJ2-2; D call uncertain. V lost 1 base, J lost 2 bases, and 9 bases lay in between. The CDR3 is made up of 15 amino acids. Germline CDR1 is SGHRS and CDR2 is YFSETQ. In nucleotides, the CDR3 is TGCGCCAGCAGCTTGACTAACCCTAACACCGGGGAGCTGTTTTTT. Protein product: CASSLTNPNTGELFF.

The V gene is TRBV2, the J gene TRBJ2-7; possibly TRBD2 for D (7 bases). Germline V gene data show CDR1 as SNHLY and CDR2 as FYNNEI. Trimming took off 7 bases at V and 4 bases at J, with 17 bases between the two ends. The CDR3 loop spans 14 amino acids. The CDR3 region has the DNA TGTGCCAGCAAGGAGGGGGAGGGGGTATACGAGCAGTACTTC. As protein: CASKEGEGVYEQYF.

The chain recombines TRBV6-1 with TRBJ1-1; D remains unclear. This CDR3 is 14 amino acids long. V shed 1 base and J shed 4 bases, with 10 bases lying between them. From germline, CDR1 is MNHNS and CDR2 SASEGT. The CDR3 protein is CASSEVQTVTEAFF. The CDR3 coding sequence is TGTGCCAGCAGTGAAGTACAGACGGTCACTGAAGCTTTCTTT.

The rearrangement uses TRBV7-3 and TRBJ2-2, with a tentative D call TRBD1 (5 bases). The CDR3 has 14 amino acids. Between the trimmed V and J ends, which lost 6 bases and 4 bases, there was a span of 12 bases. Per germline, CDR1 SGHTA and CDR2 FQGTGA. The CDR3 bases are TGTGCCAGCAGGCTTGGGGCTTCCACCGGGGAGCTGTTTTTT. It encodes CASRLGASTGELFF.

The V call is TRBV11-2, the J call TRBJ2-1; TRBD2 matches at 9 bases. Germline CDR1 SGHAT, CDR2 FQNNGV. CDR3 length equals 15 residues. The ends lost 1 base at V and 8 bases at J; junction bases unmatched: 6. Here the CDR3 reads CASSLGGGGAYEQFF. CDR3 DNA sequence: TGTGCCAGCAGCTTAGGAGGCGGGGGGGCCTATGAGCAGTTCTTC.

The chain uses TRBV5-4 and TRBJ1-1, with a weak D call TRBD1 (6 bases). This CDR3 comprises 15 residues. V was pared by 6 bases and J by 0 bases, with 15 bases between. CDR1 and CDR2 (germline): SGHNT, YYREEE (reference sequence). The CDR3 DNA reads as TGTGCCAGCACCATTGGGGGCAGAATGAACACTGAAGCTTTCTTT. Translating gives CASTIGGRMNTEAFF.

The V call is TRBV6-1, the J call TRBJ2-1; 9 nucleotides match TRBD2. Trimming took 6 bases from V and 2 from J; bases not matched to a gene: 5. CDR1 is MNHNS, CDR2 SASEGT, per germline. The CDR3 spans 15 residues. The CDR3 bases are TGTGCCAGCAGACCGGGACTAGCCACCTACAATGAGCAGTTCTTC. Protein sequence: CASRPGLATYNEQFF.

The genes are TRBV28 and TRBJ1-4; D is unclear. CDR1 and CDR2 (germline): MDHEN, SYDVKM. V lost 5 bases and J lost 3, with 10 bases in between. CDR3 length: 14 residues. The CDR3 loop is CASSARVSNEKLFF. The CDR3 DNA reads TGTGCCAGCAGTGCCCGGGTATCTAATGAAAAACTGTTTTTT.

The chain combines TRBV28 with TRBJ1-2; unclear D gene. This CDR3 region has 12 residues. V lost 7 bases to trimming and J lost 5 bases, with 11 bases between them. Per the germline V gene, CDR1 is MDHEN and CDR2 is SYDVKM. CDR3 in DNA: TGTGCCAGCAACCCGGGAAGTTATGGCTACACCTTC. Translating it yields CASNPGSYGYTF.

This clone was recorded a few times. The genes are TRBV23-1 and TRBJ1-6; D not resolved. TRBV23-1 is an ORF for which the function is uncertain. The germline V and J ends were trimmed by 6 bases and 8 bases, with 14 bases remaining between them. The CDR3 is made up of 14 amino acids. The DNA for the CDR3 is TGCGCCAGCAGCCCCCCTACAGCCCATTCACCCCTCCACTTT. This sequence encodes CASSPPTAHSPLHF.

The rearrangement joins TRBV5-6 to TRBJ1-3, with unresolved D. Per the germline V gene, CDR1 is SGHDT and CDR2 is YYEEEE. Trimming took off 1 base at V and 0 bases at J, with 11 bases between the two ends. The CDR3 loop spans 16 amino acids. The chain's CDR3 is CASSLYGLFSGNTIYF. The CDR3 bases are TGTGCCAGCAGCTTGTATGGGCTATTCTCTGGAAACACCATATATTTT.

V and J are TRBV13 and TRBJ2-1; the match to TRBD1 covers 7 bases. The V segment lost 4 bases and the J segment 4 bases; nucleotides outside the gene matches: 1. The CDR3 sequence is 13 residues long. From germline, CDR1 is PRHDT and CDR2 FYEKMQ (reference sequence). The CDR3 sequence: CASSWDRYNEQFF. For the CDR3, the DNA is TGTGCCAGCAGCTGGGACAGATACAATGAGCAGTTCTTC. Full variable domain (missing parts from reference TRBV13 and TRBJ2-1): AAGVIQSPRHLIKEKRETATLKCYPIPRHDTVYWYQQGPGQDPQFLISFYEKMQSDKGSIPDRFSAQQFSDYHSELNMSSLELGDSALYFCASSWDRYNEQFFGPGTRLTVL.

The CDR3 sequence is CASSSPPLPGADTQYF. The CDR3 nucleotides read TGTGCCAGCAGCTCTCCCCCCCTTCCGGGGGCAGATACGCAGTATTTT. The rearrangement joins TRBV5-4 to TRBJ2-3; D perhaps matches TRBD2 (6 bases). V was clipped by 3 bases and J by 4 bases, with 18 bases between them. Per the germline V gene, CDR1 is SGHNT and CDR2 is YYREEE (reference sequence). CDR3 length: 16 amino acids.

The V gene is TRBV18, the J gene TRBJ1-1; D not certain. V was trimmed by 3 bases and J by 4 bases, leaving 12 bases between them. Germline V lookup: CDR1 KGHSH, CDR2 LQKENI. There are 14 residues in the CDR3. The CDR3 sequence is CASSPAWEGTEAFF. CDR3 nucleotides: TGTGCCAGCTCACCGGCCTGGGAGGGCACTGAAGCTTTCTTT.

The V and J genes are TRBV5-6 and TRBJ2-7, with TRBD2 as a possible D gene (6 bases). Germline V gene sequence: CDR1 SGHDT, CDR2 YYEEEE. The length of the CDR3 is 13 residues. V lost 0 bases, J lost 5 bases, and 9 bases lay in between. The CDR3 DNA follows: TGTGCCAGCAGCTTGGCGGGGGTCCACGAGCAGTACTTC. Protein product: CASSLAGVHEQYF.

The chain links TRBV6-6 to TRBJ1-6, with 9 bases matching TRBD1. The ends lost 0 bases at V and 15 bases at J; junction bases unmatched: 0. The CDR3 has 12 amino acids. Germline CDR1 reads MNHNY; CDR2 reads SVGAGI (reference sequence). CDR3 nucleotide sequence: TGTGCCAGCAGTTACTCGGACAGGGGCCTCCACTTT. It is translated as CASSYSDRGLHF.

The gene calls are TRBV28 and TRBJ1-5, with D maybe TRBD1 (6 bases). The CDR3 is 14 residues long. Between the trimmed V and J ends, which lost 6 bases and 3 bases, there was a span of 12 bases. Looked up from germline, CDR1 is MDHEN and CDR2 is SYDVKM. The chain's CDR3 is CASRDHRANQPQHF. The CDR3 nucleotides are TGTGCCAGCAGGGACCACAGGGCCAATCAGCCCCAGCATTTT.

This clone was detected only a few times. V gene TRBV7-8 combines with J gene TRBJ2-2; TRBD1 matches 8 bases. Germline V lookup: CDR1 SGHVS, CDR2 FQNEAQ. The CDR3 loop spans 14 amino acids. Germline trimming cut 3 bases from V and 6 bases from J; bases unmatched to any gene: 3. CDR3 sequence: CASSLTRGPGELFF. CDR3 in DNA: TGTGCCAGCAGCTTGACCAGGGGGCCCGGGGAGCTGTTTTTT.

This clone was detected a few times. The chain employs TRBV12-5 and TRBJ1-4; 7 bases match TRBD1. The CDR3 runs 12 residues. The ends lost 6 bases at V and 13 bases at J; junction bases unmatched: 8. Germline lookup yields CDR1 LGHNT and CDR2 FRNRAP. CDR3 residues: CASGAKGARLFF. The CDR3 coding sequence is TGTGCTAGTGGGGCCAAGGGGGCGCGACTGTTTTTT.

The gene calls are TRBV5-4 and TRBJ2-1; 10 bases align to TRBD1. J lost 9 bases, V lost 2 bases, and 8 bases had no gene match. Germline V gene lookup returns CDR1 SGHNT and CDR2 YYREEE (reference sequence). The CDR3 is made up of 15 amino acids. CDR3 bases: TGTGCCAGCAGCTTCGGGACAGGGGCGCAGGGTGAGCAGTTCTTC. It codes for CASSFGTGAQGEQFF.

The chain combines TRBV19 with TRBJ2-3; D possibly corresponds to TRBD1 (7 bases). The germline V and J ends were trimmed by 8 bases and 3 bases, with 18 bases remaining between them. CDR1 and CDR2 (germline): LNHDA, SQIVND (reference sequence). The CDR3 spans 15 residues. CDR3 loop: CASQSRGARTDTQYF. The CDR3 DNA sequence: TGTGCCAGTCAAAGCAGGGGGGCCCGGACAGATACGCAGTATTTT.

The chain recombines TRBV29-1 with TRBJ2-3; no firm D call. The CDR3 consists of 12 residues. Trimming stripped 6 bases from V and 4 bases from J, with 11 bases between. The V gene's germline CDR1 is SQVTM and CDR2 ANQGSEA. The CDR3 loop is CSVLSESDTQYF. CDR3 DNA: TGCAGCGTCCTTAGTGAGTCAGATACGCAGTATTTT.

This clone occurred a few times. The gene calls are TRBV29-1 and TRBJ1-4; weak D call: TRBD1 (5 bases). From germline, CDR1 is SQVTM and CDR2 ANQGSEA. This CDR3 comprises 12 residues. V was pared by 6 bases and J by 8 bases, with 13 bases between. The CDR3 DNA sequence: TGCAGCGTAGGACAAACTTGGGAAAAACTGTTTTTT. Translating it yields CSVGQTWEKLFF.

This clone was picked up one time. The chain carries TRBV9 and TRBJ1-5; maybe TRBD1 (6 bases). The CDR3 contains 18 residues. Trimming cost V 4 bases and J 3 bases, with 23 bases left between them. Germline loops: CDR1 SGDLS, CDR2 YYNGEE. CDR3 sequence (DNA): TGTGCCAGCAGCACGCGTCGGGGGGGCCTGAAACCCAATCAGCCCCAGCATTTT. The encoded protein is CASSTRRGGLKPNQPQHF.

The rearrangement joins TRBV7-9 to TRBJ2-3; 8 positions agree with TRBD2. Germline CDR1 reads SEHNR; CDR2 reads FQNEAQ (reference sequence). The trim removed 3 bases at V and 1 base at J, leaving 0 bases unmatched. This CDR3 is built from 14 residues. The CDR3 loop is CASSLRGGTDTQYF. The CDR3 nucleotides read TGTGCCAGCAGCTTGCGGGGGGGCACAGATACGCAGTATTTT. The variable domain in full, completed from reference TRBV7-9 and TRBJ2-3, reads DTGVSQNPRHKITKRGQNVTFRCDPISEHNRLYWYRQTLGQGPEFLTYFQNEAQLEKSRLLSDRFSAERPKGSFSTLEIQRTEQGDSAMYLCASSLRGGTDTQYFGPGTRLTVL.

The chain uses TRBV9 and TRBJ2-5, with 13 bases aligning to TRBD2. Germline lookup yields CDR1 SGDLS and CDR2 YYNGEE. The CDR3 contains 16 residues. The trim removed 4 bases at V and 1 base at J, leaving 4 bases unmatched. DNA for the CDR3: TGTGCCAGCAGCATCGGGACTAGCGGGGCCCAAGAGACCCAGTACTTC. It translates to CASSIGTSGAQETQYF.

J is TRBJ2-2 and V is TRBV6-1; D is perhaps TRBD1 (6 bases). The CDR3 runs to 11 residues. Trimming stripped 7 bases from V and 14 bases from J, with 14 bases between. Per the germline V gene, CDR1 is MNHNS and CDR2 is SASEGT. This chain's CDR3 is CASILRTALFF. CDR3 nucleotides: TGTGCCAGCATCCTACGGACAGCTCTGTTTTTT.